The next 21 T cell receptor beta chains were all read from a single sample in a study of T cells in women clearing cervical HPV infection. Sequencing used immunoSEQ multiplex PCR; TCRdb keeps in-frame clones, though not all of them. The table lists 20,000 to 25,000 clones. The sample comprised blood buffy coat. The receptor source for this set is a woman aged 18 to 75 with a cervical HPV16 infection that either progressed to CIN3+ or cleared (not recorded which).

A remark on this clone: Read sequence stops 3 residues before the CDR3 end, and the germline J gene provides the missing end. The chain couples TRBV5-1 to TRBJ1-2, with no clear D. Per germline, CDR1 SGHRS and CDR2 YFSETQ. Deletions cut 0 bases from V and 4 bases from J, with 10 bases between. CDR3 size: 14 residues. The covered CDR3 bases are TGCGCCAGCAGCTTGGATGTCGGGGTCTATGGC. This translates into CASSLDVGVYG. The complete CDR3 protein is CASSLDVGVYGYTF. The full variable domain, in which reference TRBV5-1 and TRBJ1-2 provide the parts outside the CDR3, is KAGVTQTPRYLIKTRGQQVTLSCSPISGHRSVSWYQQTPGQGLQFLFEYFSETQRNKGNFPGRFSGRQFSNSRSEMNVSTLELGDSALYLCASSLDVGVYGYTFGSGTRLTVV.

A remark on this clone: The CDR3 is cut off 3 residues early in the read; its end comes from the germline J gene. The rearrangement uses TRBV10-2 and TRBJ2-5, with a tentative D call TRBD1 (6 bases). Germline loops: CDR1 WSHSY, CDR2 SAAADI. This CDR3 region has 14 residues. Trimming left V 1 base short and J 2 bases short, with 8 bases between. The CDR3 region is CASSEFRGQETQYF. Partial CDR3 DNA: TGCGCCAGCAGTGAGTTTAGGGGGCAAGAGACC.

As concerns this clone: The CDR3 extends 3 residues past the end of the read, so its final part is completed from the germline J gene. This chain uses TRBV28 with TRBJ2-7; D is perhaps TRBD2 (6 bases). Germline V gene data show CDR1 as MDHEN and CDR2 as SYDVKM. V was clipped by 2 bases and J by 5 bases, with 13 bases between them. This CDR3 is built from 14 residues. CDR3 region: CASSLTAGRNEQYF. The sequenced part of the CDR3 DNA is TGTGCCAGCAGTTTAACCGCAGGGAGGAACGAG.

On this clone: The CDR3 end falls 3 residues outside the read, so it is completed with the germline J gene. The chain couples TRBV19 to TRBJ1-2; D is undetermined. This CDR3 is built from 12 residues. Trimming stripped 7 bases from V and 6 bases from J, with 12 bases between. CDR1 is LNHDA, CDR2 SQIVND, per germline (reference sequence). CDR3 bases read: TGTGCCAGTACTCCACAACGTGATGGC. It encodes CASTPQRDG. In full, the CDR3 reads CASTPQRDGYTF.

Comment on this clone: The CDR3 end falls 3 residues outside the read, so it is completed with the germline J gene. V gene TRBV13 combines with J gene TRBJ2-3; D possibly corresponds to TRBD2 (5 bases). The CDR3 extends over 20 amino acids. Trimming cost V 4 bases and J 0 bases, with 26 bases left between them. Germline V gene data show CDR1 as PRHDT and CDR2 as FYEKMQ (reference sequence). The CDR3 bases that were read are TGTGCCAGCAGCTCCTATCCCATCCGGGGTAGGGAACCTAGCACAGATACG. This translates into CASSSYPIRGREPSTDT. In full, the CDR3 reads CASSSYPIRGREPSTDTQYF.

The sequenced CDR3 bases are TGTGCCAGCAGCTCCCCCCGGACAGCTCAAGAGACC. Its protein product is CASSSPRTAQET. The full CDR3 protein reads CASSSPRTAQETQYF. This rearrangement joins TRBV11-3 to TRBJ2-5; possible D gene TRBD1, 6 bases. The read stops 3 residues short of the end of the CDR3; the missing end is completed from the germline J gene. V shed 4 bases and J shed 2 bases, with 14 bases lying between them. Germline assignment: CDR1 SGHNT and CDR2 YENEEA. The CDR3 has 15 amino acids.

According to its frequency, this clone is medium-sized. The CDR3 goes on 3 residues after the read ends, and that part is filled in from the germline J gene. The rearrangement uses TRBV18 and TRBJ2-4; D is perhaps TRBD1 or TRBD2 (6 bases each). CDR3 length equals 17 residues. Trimming took off 5 bases at V and 8 bases at J, with 25 bases between the two ends. The germline gives CDR1 KGHSH, CDR2 LQKENI. The CDR3 here is CASSGGAGEPFTDIQYF. The CDR3 bases that were read are TGTGCCAGCTCAGGAGGGGCAGGGGAACCATTTACGGACATT.

For this clone: From the germline J gene comes the end of the CDR3, since the read stops 3 residues before it. V usage is TRBV20-1 and J usage is TRBJ1-2; 7 positions agree with TRBD1. Germline assignment: CDR1 DFQATT and CDR2 SNEGSKA (reference sequence). Germline trimming cut 7 bases from V and 0 bases from J; bases unmatched to any gene: 5. This CDR3 region has 13 residues. This CDR3 is CSGRGLANYGYTF. The sequenced CDR3 bases are TGCAGTGGCAGGGGGTTAGCTAACTATGGC.

As for this clone: The DNA ends 3 residues before the CDR3 does, and the rest of the CDR3 is filled in from the germline J gene. This sequence joins TRBV20-1 and TRBJ2-6; no reliable D call. Trimming took 3 bases from V and 0 from J, leaving 6 bases between them. The CDR3 covers 14 residues. Per germline, CDR1 DFQATT and CDR2 SNEGSKA (reference sequence). Incomplete CDR3 DNA: TGCAGTGCTAGTCAGAGCTCTGGGGCCAACGTC. Amino acids: CSASQSSGANV. The full CDR3 is CSASQSSGANVLTF.

In the case of this clone: The read stops 3 residues short of the end of the CDR3; the missing end is completed from the germline J gene. The chain is built from TRBV7-9 and TRBJ2-5, with 10 bases matching TRBD2. Trimming removed 8 bases from V and 2 bases from J; junction bases left unmatched: 5. Per the germline V gene, CDR1 is SEHNR and CDR2 is FQNEAQ (reference sequence). This CDR3 comprises 14 residues. Incomplete CDR3 DNA: TGTGCCAGCCGGACTAGCGGACCTCAAGAGACC. Translating it yields CASRTSGPQET. The complete CDR3 reads CASRTSGPQETQYF.

About this clone: The sequence runs out 3 residues before the end of the CDR3; the remainder is reconstructed from the germline J gene. V usage is TRBV5-1 and J usage is TRBJ2-3; the match to TRBD2 covers 11 bases. The CDR3 spans 17 residues. The ends lost 0 bases at V and 1 base at J; junction bases unmatched: 4. CDR1 SGHRS and CDR2 YFSETQ come from the germline V gene. The DNA read from the CDR3 is TGCGCCAGCAGCTTGGGGCTAGCGGGAGGAGGCACAGATACG. Its translation: CASSLGLAGGGTDT. The CDR3 in full is CASSLGLAGGGTDTQYF.

Points on this clone: With the read ending 3 residues before the CDR3 end, the germline J gene is used to fill in that end. This chain connects TRBV5-6 to TRBJ2-3, with 7 bases aligning to TRBD1. This CDR3 has 13 residues. From germline, CDR1 is SGHDT and CDR2 YYEEEE. The CDR3 loop is CASSVTGVKTQYF. CDR3 bases read: TGTGCCAGCAGCGTAACAGGGGTAAAGACG.

Turning to this clone: The read falls 3 residues short of the CDR3 end, and the missing part is taken from the germline J gene. The chain links TRBV19 to TRBJ2-3, with 8 positions matching TRBD2. This CDR3 contains 15 residues. CDR1 is LNHDA, CDR2 SQIVND, per germline (reference sequence). The DNA read from the CDR3 is TGTGCCAGTACCTCCGGGGGGGGGCGCAGGGAGACG. The encoded protein is CASTSGGGRRET. In full, the CDR3 is CASTSGGGRRETQYF.

This clone is called medium-sized based on its frequency. The read is 3 residues too short to cover the CDR3 end, so that end is filled in from the germline J gene. The J gene is TRBJ2-2, the V gene TRBV7-9, with TRBD1 identical over 7 bases. CDR1 and CDR2 from the germline V gene are SEHNR and FQNEAQ (reference sequence). After removal of 3 bases from V and 2 bases from J, the junction contained 3 bases not matched to a gene. This CDR3 is built from 15 residues. Incomplete CDR3 DNA: TGTGCCAGCAGCTTTTGGACAGGAAACACCGGGGAG. Its translation: CASSFWTGNTGE. The entire CDR3 sequence reads CASSFWTGNTGELFF. Filled out from reference TRBV7-9 and TRBJ2-2, the complete variable domain reads DTGVSQNPRHKITKRGQNVTFRCDPISEHNRLYWYRQTLGQGPEFLTYFQNEAQLEKSRLLSDRFSAERPKGSFSTLEIQRTEQGDSAMYLCASSFWTGNTGELFFGEGSRLTVL.

A word on this clone: With the read ending 3 residues before the CDR3 end, the germline J gene is used to fill in that end. The chain links TRBV20-1 to TRBJ2-2; no clear D. Germline loops: CDR1 DFQATT, CDR2 SNEGSKA (reference sequence). The CDR3 has 15 residues. The CDR3 bases that were read are TGCAGTGCTAGAGATGATACGCGTGGTTATTCACCG. It encodes CSARDDTRGYSP. Given in full, the CDR3 is CSARDDTRGYSPLFF.

On this clone itself: Read data end 3 residues before the CDR3 end; the end is taken from the germline J gene. The rearrangement uses TRBV29-1 and TRBJ2-3, with TRBD1 matching 8 bases. CDR1 is SQVTM, CDR2 ANQGSEA, per germline. The CDR3 sequence is 17 residues long. The CDR3 DNA, read in part, is TGCAGCGTGGGTTTTAGGCTCGGGACAGGAGTGAGGGAGACG. It codes for CSVGFRLGTGVRET. The CDR3 in its entirety is CSVGFRLGTGVRETQYF.

About this clone: The read terminates 3 residues before the CDR3 end, so the remaining end is supplied by the germline J gene. The chain has TRBV20-1 and TRBJ2-1, with 7 nucleotides matching TRBD1. CDR1 is DFQATT, CDR2 SNEGSKA, per germline (reference sequence). The ends lost 3 bases at V and 8 bases at J; junction bases unmatched: 10. The CDR3 sequence is 14 residues long. The chain's CDR3 is CSASSWSQGDEQFF. CDR3 DNA (partial): TGCAGTGCTAGTTCTTGGTCCCAGGGGGATGAG.

Regarding this clone: The CDR3 end is not reached by the read, which stops 3 residues before it; the germline J gene fills it in. The V call is TRBV5-1, the J call TRBJ2-5; 9 nucleotides agree with TRBD2. CDR1 SGHRS and CDR2 YFSETQ come from the germline V gene. This CDR3 is built from 15 residues. Here the CDR3 reads CASSLGGTSTDTQYF. CDR3 bases read: TGCGCCAGCAGCTTGGGTGGGACTAGCACAGATACC.

About this clone itself: The read ends 3 residues shy of where the CDR3 ends; the end is completed using the germline J gene. The chain couples TRBV20-1 to TRBJ2-1; tentative D call: TRBD1 (6 bases). V lost 2 bases and J 4 bases, leaving 21 bases between the germline ends. The germline V gene encodes CDR1 DFQATT and CDR2 SNEGSKA (reference sequence). The CDR3 has 17 residues. Here the CDR3 reads CSARSLGARSGYNEQFF. The part of the CDR3 DNA that was read is TGCAGTGCTAGATCATTGGGGGCTAGAAGTGGGTACAATGAG.

On this clone: The CDR3 is cut off 3 residues early in the read; its end comes from the germline J gene. The chain couples TRBV14 to TRBJ2-2, with D possibly being TRBD2 (6 bases). This CDR3 is built from 16 residues. Germline loops: CDR1 SGHDN, CDR2 FVKESK. Deletions cut 4 bases from V and 5 bases from J, with 17 bases between. CDR3 DNA (partial): TGTGCCAGCAGCCCCGGTTCGTTCCGGGGGACCGGGGAG. This codes for CASSPGSFRGTGE. The full CDR3 protein reads CASSPGSFRGTGELFF.

As for this clone: Read sequence stops 3 residues before the CDR3 end, and the germline J gene provides the missing end. V is TRBV11-2 and J is TRBJ2-1; possibly TRBD2 for D (5 bases). The length of the CDR3 is 14 residues. The germline V and J ends were trimmed by 6 bases and 3 bases, with 12 bases remaining between them. CDR1 SGHAT and CDR2 FQNNGV come from the germline V gene. The chain's CDR3 is CASSEKGLYNEQFF. CDR3 DNA, as far as it was read: TGTGCCAGCAGTGAGAAAGGACTCTACAATGAG. The variable domain in full, completed from reference TRBV11-2 and TRBJ2-1, reads EAGVAQSPRYKIIEKRQSVAFWCNPISGHATLYWYQQILGQGPKLLIQFQNNGVVDDSQLPKDRFSAERLKGVDSTLKIQPAKLEDSAVYLCASSEKGLYNEQFFGPGTRLTVL.